This T cell receptor (beta chain) was captured by sequencing in a study of blood T cells in healthy people across ages (dated by TCRdb to between 2015 and 2016). As for the study more broadly: In model experiments, roughly one uniquely barcoded TCR beta cDNA molecule per two T cells was captured by template switching. Four age groups were formed from the donors: young (average 16 years), middle-aged (approximately 39), aged (62) and long-lived (approximately 80). The study measured age-related changes in TCR beta repertoire diversity using deep sequencing normalized with unique cDNA molecular identifiers. Two additional independent replicas of 1 million unique cDNA reads from the same blood draw were analyzed for two donors (one aged 18 to 30 and one aged 80 or older). To avoid experimental bias, donors of different ages were randomly spread across the sequencing lanes.

The library was made by 5' RACE. Instrument used: Illumina HiSeq 2500. A second 7 to 11 cycle PCR used a sample-barcoded 5' primer and a J-beta primer mix. Each TCR beta cDNA molecule received a unique molecular identifier from a template-switch 5' adaptor carrying 12 random nucleotides. At least 2.5 million CDR3-containing paired-end reads were obtained from each sample. First-strand cDNA synthesis was performed from all RNA using the Mint cDNA synthesis kit, with priming by a TRBC-specific oligonucleotide. Following uracil-DNA glycosylase treatment, a first 18-cycle PCR with universal primers M1SS and BC2_uni_R was performed on all cDNA. The authors processed their data as follows. Normalization of each sample was performed by random selection of 1 million high-quality reads, each carrying a distinct molecular identifier. Instead of being binned into consensus sequences, reads that shared molecular identifiers were thrown out. MiTCR, set to a Q25 quality threshold and the strictest error-elimination algorithm, was used for CDR3 identification, clonotype clustering and error correction. Lower-bound total TCR beta diversity was estimated with a nonparametric unseen species model using Euler transformation. TCRdb trimmed the raw reads at Q25, called clones with MiXCR and kept productive beta chains. Entries that share a CDR3 protein sequence are merged under the most common genes and DNA. The V and J calls and clone size are TCRdb's, not the authors'. The sample has 2 million or so distinct CDR3 sequences on record, around 50% of them singletons. The leading ten clones occupy approximately 2.1% of the sample.

Broader findings and caveats from the paper: Conclusive comparison of naive and antigen-experienced compartments was prevented by the profiling of bulk unsorted PBMCs. Compared with the aged group, more naive CD4+ T cells, fewer expanded clones and increased TCR diversity were shown by the long-lived group, suggesting age selection. Total diversity estimates from one million sequenced T cells were considered lower bounds and underestimates. As age increased, observed TCR beta diversity per million T cells dropped in a roughly linear way, and a significant reduction was already evident by age 40. The CMV infection status of donors was not known, potentially confounding age-related changes in expanded clonotypes. The percentage of naive T cells measured by flow cytometry correlated strongly with observed TCR beta diversity.

Of note for this clonotype: Its antigen specificity is not known. Base qualities are not recorded, but no much larger clone differs from it by a single base.

The CDR3 contains 18 residues, cysteine and phenylalanine counted. The retained sequence is limited to the CDR3, 54 bases, with the frame set at the first base. As encoded in the germline V gene, CDR1 is SGHDT while CDR2 is YYEEEE. The junction carries 21 bases between V and J, which are trimmed by 3 bases and 0 bases respectively. Donors were a few dozen systemically healthy Caucasian individuals from Russia aged roughly 6 to 100 years. Each donor gave around 9.9 milliliters of peripheral blood, collected into EDTA-treated Vacutainer tubes. Ficoll-Paque density-gradient centrifugation was used to isolate PBMCs, with at least 6.5 million per sample. Trizol reagent was used to extract total RNA from the PBMCs, yielding at least 6 micrograms per sample. For every donor, flow cytometry on a PBMC aliquot measured the percentage of naive CD45RAhigh/CD27high T cells.

This clonotype was obtained from a woman between 40 and 50 years old in good health. This sequence uses TRBV5-6 and TRBJ2-5; the D gene may be TRBD1 or TRBD2, since each aligns over 7 bases. Sequencing used blood. The nucleotide sequence reads as follows: TGTGCCAGCAGCTCCTTAAGGGGGCAGGGAGGGTACCAAGAGACCCAGTACTTC. Translated, it gives CASSSLRGQGGYQETQYF.